The rows below give T cell receptor beta chains drawn from one sample of a study of cytomegalovirus exposure and HLA in healthy donors. Sequencing used immunoSEQ multiplex PCR; TCRdb keeps in-frame clones, though not all of them. The sample comprises more than 85,000 clones, 69% of which are singletons, and approximately 5.5% rests with the top ten. Sequencing used PBMCs. These receptors came from a woman aged 70-85 years in good health and CMV-seropositive. Each CDR3 is given with its conserved first and last residue. Fields, in order: D gene, V gene, J gene, CDR3 length, clone size, CDR3 protein, CDR3 DNA. The D gene is left open where the match is weak. Not every row has a clone size; where given, it reads once, few, many or a size class.

d_gene: TRBD1; v_gene: TRBV2; j_gene: TRBJ2-5; len: 15; abundance: -; CDR3aa: CASSVLGQGAETQYF; CDR3nt: TGTGCCAGCAGTGTACTGGGACAGGGGGCCGAGACCCAGTACTTC
d_gene: -; v_gene: TRBV9; j_gene: TRBJ1-1; len: 13; abundance: -; CDR3aa: CASSVDSGTEAFF; CDR3nt: TGTGCCAGCAGCGTAGATTCAGGTACTGAAGCTTTCTTT
d_gene: -; v_gene: TRBV7-8; j_gene: TRBJ1-4; len: 12; abundance: once; CDR3aa: CASSLVSEKLFF; CDR3nt: TGTGCCAGCAGCTTAGTTAGTGAAAAACTGTTTTTT
d_gene: TRBD1; v_gene: TRBV5-1; j_gene: TRBJ2-3; len: 15; abundance: -; CDR3aa: CASSWGQGKTDTQYF; CDR3nt: TGCGCCAGCAGCTGGGGACAGGGGAAAACAGATACGCAGTATTTT
d_gene: TRBD1; v_gene: TRBV4-1; j_gene: TRBJ1-4; len: 17; abundance: few; CDR3aa: CASSQDPGGTTNEKLFF; CDR3nt: TGCGCCAGCAGCCAAGATCCAGGGGGCACAACTAATGAAAAACTGTTTTTT
d_gene: -; v_gene: TRBV6-5; j_gene: TRBJ1-5; len: 13; abundance: -; CDR3aa: CASSGGGNQPQHF; CDR3nt: TGTGCCAGCAGTGGGGGGGGAAATCAGCCCCAGCATTTT
d_gene: TRBD2; v_gene: TRBV19; j_gene: TRBJ2-2; len: 14; abundance: few; CDR3aa: CASSIDREAGELFF; CDR3nt: TGTGCCAGTAGTATAGACCGGGAGGCCGGGGAGCTGTTTTTT
d_gene: TRBD2; v_gene: TRBV18; j_gene: TRBJ2-1; len: 16; abundance: -; CDR3aa: CASSPPAASGGNEQFF; CDR3nt: TGTGCCAGCTCACCACCTGCGGCTAGCGGGGGGAATGAGCAGTTCTTC
d_gene: -; v_gene: TRBV18; j_gene: TRBJ2-3; len: 13; abundance: -; CDR3aa: CASSPLQVDTQYF; CDR3nt: TGTGCCAGCTCACCACTCCAGGTAGATACGCAGTATTTT
d_gene: -; v_gene: TRBV5-1; j_gene: TRBJ2-5; len: 14; abundance: few; CDR3aa: CASSLMPREETQYF; CDR3nt: TGCGCCAGCAGCTTGATGCCTAGAGAAGAGACCCAGTACTTC
d_gene: -; v_gene: TRBV30; j_gene: TRBJ2-1; len: 14; abundance: -; CDR3aa: CAWSPGLGGNEQFF; CDR3nt: TGTGCCTGGAGTCCGGGCCTCGGAGGCAATGAGCAGTTCTTC
d_gene: -; v_gene: TRBV30; j_gene: TRBJ2-3; len: 13; abundance: -; CDR3aa: CAWNTGTYDTQYF; CDR3nt: TGTGCCTGGAACACAGGGACCTATGATACGCAGTATTTT
d_gene: -; v_gene: TRBV13; j_gene: TRBJ2-1; len: 14; abundance: -; CDR3aa: CASSLEVGANEQFF; CDR3nt: TGTGCCAGCAGCTTAGAGGTGGGAGCGAATGAGCAGTTCTTC
d_gene: -; v_gene: TRBV7-9; j_gene: TRBJ1-1; len: 12; abundance: -; CDR3aa: CASSPRQLEAFF; CDR3nt: TGTGCCAGCAGCCCTCGACAGCTTGAAGCTTTCTTT
d_gene: TRBD2; v_gene: TRBV6-5; j_gene: TRBJ2-7; len: 16; abundance: few; CDR3aa: CASSYSRTSGGAEQYF; CDR3nt: TGTGCCAGCAGTTACTCCAGGACTAGCGGGGGGGCCGAGCAGTACTTC
d_gene: -; v_gene: TRBV6-6; j_gene: TRBJ2-7; len: 14; abundance: -; CDR3aa: CASSYGGAGNEQYF; CDR3nt: TGTGCCAGCAGTTACGGGGGGGCTGGGAACGAGCAGTACTTC
d_gene: -; v_gene: TRBV7-9; j_gene: TRBJ2-7; len: 12; abundance: -; CDR3aa: CASSFDTGNEHF; CDR3nt: TGTGCCAGCAGCTTTGACACAGGGAATGAGCACTTC
d_gene: -; v_gene: TRBV5-6; j_gene: TRBJ2-5; len: 13; abundance: -; CDR3aa: CASGSDTRGTQYF; CDR3nt: TGTGCCAGCGGCTCTGATACCCGGGGGACCCAGTACTTC
d_gene: TRBD2; v_gene: TRBV7-9; j_gene: TRBJ2-3; len: 16; abundance: -; CDR3aa: CASSLARGAGVDTQYF; CDR3nt: TGTGCCAGCAGCTTAGCGCGAGGAGCGGGGGTAGATACGCAGTATTTT
d_gene: TRBD1; v_gene: TRBV10-1; j_gene: TRBJ1-5; len: 15; abundance: -; CDR3aa: CASSSGQGGNQPQHF; CDR3nt: TGCGCCAGCAGTTCGGGACAGGGAGGGAATCAGCCCCAGCATTTT
d_gene: TRBD1; v_gene: TRBV19; j_gene: TRBJ1-2; len: 13; abundance: -; CDR3aa: CASSTTGQGGYTF; CDR3nt: TGTGCCAGTAGTACCACGGGACAGGGTGGCTACACCTTC
d_gene: -; v_gene: TRBV19; j_gene: TRBJ2-2; len: 13; abundance: -; CDR3aa: CASSIQNTGELFF; CDR3nt: TGTGCCAGTAGTATACAGAACACCGGGGAGCTGTTTTTT
d_gene: -; v_gene: TRBV7-3; j_gene: TRBJ1-2; len: 13; abundance: -; CDR3aa: CASSPGEGYGYTF; CDR3nt: TGTGCCAGCAGCCCAGGGGAGGGCTATGGCTACACCTTC
d_gene: -; v_gene: TRBV7-2; j_gene: TRBJ1-1; len: 15; abundance: -; CDR3aa: CASTPRAEMNTEAFF; CDR3nt: TGTGCCAGCACCCCCAGGGCGGAAATGAACACTGAAGCTTTCTTT
d_gene: -; v_gene: TRBV6-1; j_gene: TRBJ2-7; len: 10; abundance: -; CDR3aa: CASSEAEQYF; CDR3nt: TGTGCCAGCAGTGAGGCCGAGCAGTACTTC
d_gene: TRBD2; v_gene: TRBV4-1; j_gene: TRBJ2-1; len: 14; abundance: -; CDR3aa: CASSQQGLANEQFF; CDR3nt: TGCGCCAGCAGCCAACAGGGACTAGCGAATGAGCAGTTCTTC
d_gene: TRBD1; v_gene: TRBV10-3; j_gene: TRBJ1-2; len: 14; abundance: once; CDR3aa: CAISESDRGYGYTF; CDR3nt: TGTGCCATCAGTGAGTCAGACAGGGGATATGGCTACACCTTC
d_gene: TRBD2; v_gene: TRBV25-1; j_gene: TRBJ2-3; len: 15; abundance: -; CDR3aa: CASSDPRGGGDTQYF; CDR3nt: TGTGCCAGCAGTGACCCACGGGGGGGTGGAGATACGCAGTATTTT
d_gene: -; v_gene: TRBV6-5; j_gene: TRBJ1-1; len: 14; abundance: -; CDR3aa: CASSPPQENTEAFF; CDR3nt: TGTGCCAGCAGCCCACCCCAGGAGAACACTGAAGCTTTCTTT
d_gene: TRBD2; v_gene: TRBV27; j_gene: TRBJ2-3; len: 16; abundance: -; CDR3aa: CASSLRTSGGTDTQYF; CDR3nt: TGTGCCAGCAGTTTAAGGACTAGCGGGGGCACAGATACGCAGTATTTT
d_gene: -; v_gene: TRBV18; j_gene: TRBJ1-4; len: 13; abundance: -; CDR3aa: CASSPLVFEKLFF; CDR3nt: TGTGCCAGCTCACCACTTGTCTTTGAAAAACTGTTTTTT
d_gene: TRBD1; v_gene: TRBV2; j_gene: TRBJ1-2; len: 15; abundance: few; CDR3aa: CASSEVTGSGYGYTF; CDR3nt: TGTGCCAGCAGTGAAGTGACAGGGTCTGGGTATGGCTACACCTTC
d_gene: -; v_gene: TRBV7-2; j_gene: TRBJ2-2; len: 13; abundance: -; CDR3aa: CTTRTTDTGELFF; CDR3nt: TGTACCACCCGGACTACGGACACCGGGGAGCTGTTTTTT
d_gene: -; v_gene: TRBV7-2; j_gene: TRBJ1-6; len: 13; abundance: once; CDR3aa: CASTPGSSSPLHF; CDR3nt: TGTGCCAGCACCCCAGGGTCGAGTTCACCCCTCCACTTT
d_gene: -; v_gene: TRBV5-3; j_gene: TRBJ1-1; len: 14; abundance: -; CDR3aa: CARSQLRQQGPAFF; CDR3nt: TGTGCCAGAAGCCAGCTCCGTCAACAGGGCCCAGCTTTCTTT
d_gene: TRBD1; v_gene: TRBV30; j_gene: TRBJ1-2; len: 15; abundance: -; CDR3aa: CAWSLQGAPSYGYTF; CDR3nt: TGTGCCTGGAGTTTACAGGGGGCCCCATCCTATGGCTACACCTTC
d_gene: TRBD2; v_gene: TRBV7-2; j_gene: TRBJ2-3; len: 14; abundance: -; CDR3aa: CASSLRTSSDTQYF; CDR3nt: TGTGCCAGCAGCCTTAGGACTAGCTCAGATACGCAGTATTTT
d_gene: TRBD1; v_gene: TRBV10-3; j_gene: TRBJ1-5; len: 15; abundance: -; CDR3aa: CAISEHRDRVQPQHF; CDR3nt: TGTGCCATCAGTGAACACCGGGACAGGGTCCAGCCCCAGCATTTT
d_gene: TRBD1; v_gene: TRBV27; j_gene: TRBJ1-5; len: 13; abundance: -; CDR3aa: CASGRTGNQPQHF; CDR3nt: TGTGCCAGCGGTCGGACAGGGAATCAGCCCCAGCATTTT
d_gene: TRBD2; v_gene: TRBV10-3; j_gene: TRBJ2-1; len: 14; abundance: -; CDR3aa: CATQGRSGGDEQFF; CDR3nt: TGTGCCACCCAAGGGCGCAGCGGGGGCGATGAGCAGTTCTTC
d_gene: -; v_gene: TRBV5-1; j_gene: TRBJ2-3; len: 15; abundance: once; CDR3aa: CASRGRQASTDTQYF; CDR3nt: TGCGCCAGCAGGGGGAGGCAGGCCTCCACAGATACGCAGTATTTT
d_gene: -; v_gene: TRBV29-1; j_gene: TRBJ1-2; len: 13; abundance: -; CDR3aa: CSVDSGGNYGYTF; CDR3nt: TGCAGCGTTGATTCGGGGGGCAACTATGGCTACACCTTC
d_gene: -; v_gene: TRBV7-9; j_gene: TRBJ2-6; len: 15; abundance: -; CDR3aa: CASSFSPSGANVLTF; CDR3nt: TGTGCCAGCAGCTTCTCCCCGTCTGGGGCCAACGTCCTGACTTTC
d_gene: -; v_gene: TRBV12-5; j_gene: TRBJ1-5; len: 16; abundance: -; CDR3aa: CASGSPAGGSNQPQHF; CDR3nt: TGTGCTAGTGGTTCCCCAGCGGGCGGGAGCAATCAGCCCCAGCATTTT
d_gene: TRBD1; v_gene: TRBV5-1; j_gene: TRBJ2-5; len: 15; abundance: -; CDR3aa: CASSSSGTAQETQYF; CDR3nt: TGCGCCAGCAGCTCCTCCGGGACAGCCCAAGAGACCCAGTACTTC
d_gene: TRBD2; v_gene: TRBV7-3; j_gene: TRBJ2-3; len: 16; abundance: -; CDR3aa: CASSPTAGGVRSTQYF; CDR3nt: TGTGCCAGCAGCCCCACAGCGGGGGGTGTAAGAAGTACGCAGTATTTT
d_gene: TRBD1; v_gene: TRBV5-4; j_gene: TRBJ1-1; len: 14; abundance: -; CDR3aa: CASSFRGLGTEAFF; CDR3nt: TGTGCCAGCAGCTTCAGGGGGCTAGGGACTGAAGCTTTCTTT
d_gene: -; v_gene: TRBV2; j_gene: TRBJ2-2; len: 15; abundance: -; CDR3aa: CASSEWPSNTGELFF; CDR3nt: TGTGCCAGCAGTGAGTGGCCCTCGAACACCGGGGAGCTGTTTTTT
d_gene: -; v_gene: TRBV25-1; j_gene: TRBJ1-1; len: 13; abundance: -; CDR3aa: CATYRATNTEAFF; CDR3nt: TGTGCCACCTACAGGGCGACGAACACTGAAGCTTTCTTT
d_gene: -; v_gene: TRBV20-1; j_gene: TRBJ2-7; len: 11; abundance: few; CDR3aa: CSARTVGEQYF; CDR3nt: TGCAGTGCAAGGACAGTAGGTGAGCAGTACTTC
d_gene: TRBD2; v_gene: TRBV30; j_gene: TRBJ2-7; len: 15; abundance: -; CDR3aa: CAWSPGTSISYEQYF; CDR3nt: TGTGCCTGGAGTCCCGGGACTAGTATCTCCTACGAGCAGTACTTC